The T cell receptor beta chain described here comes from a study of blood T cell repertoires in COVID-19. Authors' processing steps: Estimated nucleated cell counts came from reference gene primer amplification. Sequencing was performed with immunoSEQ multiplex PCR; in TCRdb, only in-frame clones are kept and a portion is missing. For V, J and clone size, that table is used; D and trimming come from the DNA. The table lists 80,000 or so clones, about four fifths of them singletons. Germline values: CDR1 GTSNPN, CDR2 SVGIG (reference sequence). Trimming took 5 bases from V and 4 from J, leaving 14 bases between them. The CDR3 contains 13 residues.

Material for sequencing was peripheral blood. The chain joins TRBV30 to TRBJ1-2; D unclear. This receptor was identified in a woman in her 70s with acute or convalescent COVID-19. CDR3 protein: CAWFFLSLYGYTF. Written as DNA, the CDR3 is TGTGCCTGGTTTTTCCTCTCCCTCTATGGCTACACCTTC.